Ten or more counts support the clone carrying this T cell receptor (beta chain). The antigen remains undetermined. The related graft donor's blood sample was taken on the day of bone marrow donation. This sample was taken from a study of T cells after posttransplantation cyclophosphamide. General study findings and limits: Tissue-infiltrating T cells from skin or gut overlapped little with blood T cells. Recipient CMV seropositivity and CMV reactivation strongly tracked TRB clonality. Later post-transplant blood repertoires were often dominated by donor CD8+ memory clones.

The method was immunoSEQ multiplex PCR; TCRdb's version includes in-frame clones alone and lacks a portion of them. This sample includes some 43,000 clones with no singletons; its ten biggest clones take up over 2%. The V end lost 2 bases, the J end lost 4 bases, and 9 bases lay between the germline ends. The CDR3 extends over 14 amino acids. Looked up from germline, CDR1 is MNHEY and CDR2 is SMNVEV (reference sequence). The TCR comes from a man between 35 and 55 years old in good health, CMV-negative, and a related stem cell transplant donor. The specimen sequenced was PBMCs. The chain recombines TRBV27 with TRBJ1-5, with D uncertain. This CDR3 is CASSLRASNQPQHF. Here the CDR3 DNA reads TGTGCCAGCAGTTTACGTGCCAGTAATCAGCCCCAGCATTTT.